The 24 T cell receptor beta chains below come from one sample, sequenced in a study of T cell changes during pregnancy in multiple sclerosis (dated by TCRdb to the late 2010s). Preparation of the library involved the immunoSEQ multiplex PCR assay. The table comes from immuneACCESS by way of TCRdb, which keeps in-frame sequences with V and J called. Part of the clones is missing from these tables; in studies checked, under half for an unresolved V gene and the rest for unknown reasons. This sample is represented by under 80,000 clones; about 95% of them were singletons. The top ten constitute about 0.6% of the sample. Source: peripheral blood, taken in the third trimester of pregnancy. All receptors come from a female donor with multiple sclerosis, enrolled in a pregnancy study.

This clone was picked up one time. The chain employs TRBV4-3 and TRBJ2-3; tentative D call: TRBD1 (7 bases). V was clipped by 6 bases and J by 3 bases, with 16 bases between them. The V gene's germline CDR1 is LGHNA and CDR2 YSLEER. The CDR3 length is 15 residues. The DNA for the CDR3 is TGCGCCAGCAGTCCCGCAGGGGGGCGTACAGATACGCAGTATTTT. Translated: CASSPAGGRTDTQYF.

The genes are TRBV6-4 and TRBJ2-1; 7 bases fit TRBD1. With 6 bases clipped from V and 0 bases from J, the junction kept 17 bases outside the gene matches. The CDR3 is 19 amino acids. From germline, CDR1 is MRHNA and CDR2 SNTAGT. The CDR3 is CASSSRLQQGPSSYNEQFF. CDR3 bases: TGTGCCAGCAGCTCTCGCCTCCAACAGGGGCCTAGCTCCTACAATGAGCAGTTCTTC.

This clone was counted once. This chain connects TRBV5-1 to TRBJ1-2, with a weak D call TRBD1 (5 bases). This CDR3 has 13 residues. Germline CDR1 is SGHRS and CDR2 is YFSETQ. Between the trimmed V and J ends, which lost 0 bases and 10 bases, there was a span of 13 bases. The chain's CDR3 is CASSLAPPGLYTF. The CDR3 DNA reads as TGCGCCAGCAGCTTGGCCCCTCCGGGACTCTACACCTTC.

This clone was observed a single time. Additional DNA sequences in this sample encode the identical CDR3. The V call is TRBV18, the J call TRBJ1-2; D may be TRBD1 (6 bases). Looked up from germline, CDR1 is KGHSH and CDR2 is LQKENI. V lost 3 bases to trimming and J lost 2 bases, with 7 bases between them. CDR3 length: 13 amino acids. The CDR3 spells CASSPDRNYGYTF. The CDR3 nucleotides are TGTGCCAGCTCACCTGACAGGAACTATGGCTACACCTTC. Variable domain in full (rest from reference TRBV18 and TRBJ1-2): NAGVMQNPRHLVRRRGQEARLRCSPMKGHSHVYWYRQLPEEGLKFMVYLQKENIIDESGMPKERFSAEFPKEGPSILRIQQVVRGDSAAYFCASSPDRNYGYTFGSGTRLTVV.

The CDR3 bases are TGTGCCAGCAGCCCAGACCTGGGGGGGTTGGATACGCAGTATTTT. Translated, it gives CASSPDLGGLDTQYF. This chain uses TRBV7-7 with TRBJ2-3; 7 bases map to TRBD2. This CDR3 has 15 residues. Germline trimming cut 5 bases from V and 6 bases from J; bases unmatched to any gene: 11. CDR1 and CDR2 (germline): SSHAT, FNYEAQ (reference sequence). Full variable domain (missing parts from reference TRBV7-7 and TRBJ2-3): GAGVSQSPRYKVTKRGQDVTLRCDPISSHATLYWYQQALGQGPEFLTYFNYEAQPDKSGLPSDRFSAERPEGSISTLTIQRTEQRDSAMYRCASSPDLGGLDTQYFGPGTRLTVL.

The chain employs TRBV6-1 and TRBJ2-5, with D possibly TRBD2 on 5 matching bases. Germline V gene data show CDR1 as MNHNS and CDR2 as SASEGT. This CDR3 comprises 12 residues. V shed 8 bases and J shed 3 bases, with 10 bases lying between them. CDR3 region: CASGELEETQYF. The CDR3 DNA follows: TGTGCCAGCGGGGAACTAGAAGAGACCCAGTACTTC.

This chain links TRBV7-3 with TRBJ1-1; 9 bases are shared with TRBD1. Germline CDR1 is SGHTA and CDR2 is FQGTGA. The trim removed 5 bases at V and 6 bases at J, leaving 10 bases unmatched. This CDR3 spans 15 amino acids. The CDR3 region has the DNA TGTGCCAGCAGCCTCGCCGGGACAGGGCCCTCTGAAGCTTTCTTT. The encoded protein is CASSLAGTGPSEAFF. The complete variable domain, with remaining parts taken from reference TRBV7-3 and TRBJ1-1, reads GAGVSQTPSNKVTEKGKYVELRCDPISGHTALYWYRQSLGQGPEFLIYFQGTGAADDSGLPNDRFFAVRPEGSVSTLKIQRTERGDSAVYLCASSLAGTGPSEAFFGQGTRLTVV.

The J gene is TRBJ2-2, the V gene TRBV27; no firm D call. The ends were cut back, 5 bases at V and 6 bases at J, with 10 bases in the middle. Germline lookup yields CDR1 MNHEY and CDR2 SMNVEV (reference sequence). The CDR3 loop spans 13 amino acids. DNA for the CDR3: TGTGCCAGCAGTCCCCTCACTCCCGGGGAGCTGTTTTTT. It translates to CASSPLTPGELFF.

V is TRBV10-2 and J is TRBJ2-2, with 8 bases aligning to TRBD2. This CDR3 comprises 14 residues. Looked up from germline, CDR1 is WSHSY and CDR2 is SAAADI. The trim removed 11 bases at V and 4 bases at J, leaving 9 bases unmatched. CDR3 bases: TGCGCCGGGCGTGGCGGGGGGACCACCGGGGAGCTGTTTTTT. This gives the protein CAGRGGGTTGELFF.

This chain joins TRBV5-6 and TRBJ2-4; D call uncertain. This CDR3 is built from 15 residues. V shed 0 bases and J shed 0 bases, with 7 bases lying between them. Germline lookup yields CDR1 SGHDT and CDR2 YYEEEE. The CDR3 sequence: CASSLGAVAKNIQYF. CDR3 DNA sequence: TGTGCCAGCAGCTTGGGGGCAGTAGCCAAAAACATTCAGTACTTC.

The CDR3 DNA reads TGTGCCAGTAGACCACAGGGTGGCAATCAGCCCCAGCATTTT. It encodes CASRPQGGNQPQHF. The rearrangement uses TRBV19 and TRBJ1-5, with D perhaps matching TRBD1 (6 bases). The germline gives CDR1 LNHDA, CDR2 SQIVND (reference sequence). Trimming pared 6 bases from V and 2 bases from J, leaving 11 bases between. The length of the CDR3 is 14 residues.

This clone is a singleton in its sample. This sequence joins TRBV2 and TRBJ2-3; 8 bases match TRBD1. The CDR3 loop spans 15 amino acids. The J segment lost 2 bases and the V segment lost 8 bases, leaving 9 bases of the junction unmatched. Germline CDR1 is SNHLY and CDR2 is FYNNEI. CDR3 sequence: CASAPGQGLTDTQYF. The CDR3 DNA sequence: TGTGCCAGCGCACCAGGACAGGGCCTCACAGATACGCAGTATTTT.

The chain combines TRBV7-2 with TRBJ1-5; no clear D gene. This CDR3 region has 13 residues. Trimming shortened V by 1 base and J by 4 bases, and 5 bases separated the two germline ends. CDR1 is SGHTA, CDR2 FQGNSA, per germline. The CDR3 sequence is CASSLDRNQPQHF. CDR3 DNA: TGTGCCAGCAGCTTAGACAGAAATCAGCCCCAGCATTTT.

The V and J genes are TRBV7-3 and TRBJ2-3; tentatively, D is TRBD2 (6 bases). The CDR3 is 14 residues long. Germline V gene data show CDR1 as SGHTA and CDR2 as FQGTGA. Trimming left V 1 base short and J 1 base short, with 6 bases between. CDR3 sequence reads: CASSLSGGTDTQYF. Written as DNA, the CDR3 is TGTGCCAGCAGCTTAAGCGGGGGCACAGATACGCAGTATTTT.

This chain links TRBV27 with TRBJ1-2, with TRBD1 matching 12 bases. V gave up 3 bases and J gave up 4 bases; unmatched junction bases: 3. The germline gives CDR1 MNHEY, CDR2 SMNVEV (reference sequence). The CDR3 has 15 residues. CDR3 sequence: CASSFGTGGVYGYTF. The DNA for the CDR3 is TGTGCCAGCAGTTTCGGGACAGGGGGCGTCTATGGCTACACCTTC.

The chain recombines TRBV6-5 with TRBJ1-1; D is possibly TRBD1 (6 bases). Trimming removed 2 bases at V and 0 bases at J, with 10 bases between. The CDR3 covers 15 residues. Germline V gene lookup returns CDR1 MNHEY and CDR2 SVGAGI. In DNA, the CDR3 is TGTGCCAGCAGTTACGAGGCAGGGGTGAACACTGAAGCTTTCTTT. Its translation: CASSYEAGVNTEAFF.

This chain's CDR3 is CASSYLAEYYGYTF. As DNA, the CDR3 is TGTGCCAGCAGTTACCTGGCAGAATACTATGGCTACACCTTC. The rearrangement joins TRBV7-9 to TRBJ1-2, with D unclear. The CDR3 runs 14 residues. The V and J ends lost 6 bases and 3 bases respectively, with 14 bases between them. Germline V gives CDR1 SEHNR, CDR2 FQNEAQ (reference sequence).

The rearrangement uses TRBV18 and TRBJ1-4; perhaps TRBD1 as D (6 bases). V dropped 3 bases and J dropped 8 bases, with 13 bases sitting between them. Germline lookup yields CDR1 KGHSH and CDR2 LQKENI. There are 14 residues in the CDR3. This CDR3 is CASSPDSLREKLFF. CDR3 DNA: TGTGCCAGCTCACCGGACAGTCTACGGGAAAAACTGTTTTTT.

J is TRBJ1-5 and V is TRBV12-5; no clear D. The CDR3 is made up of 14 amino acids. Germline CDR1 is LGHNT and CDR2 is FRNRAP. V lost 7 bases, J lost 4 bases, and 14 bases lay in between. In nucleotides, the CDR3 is TGTGCTAGTGCATGGGGAGTCGAAAATCAGCCCCAGCATTTT. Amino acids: CASAWGVENQPQHF. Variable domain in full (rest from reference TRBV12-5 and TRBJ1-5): DARVTQTPRHKVTEMGQEVTMRCQPILGHNTVFWYRQTMMQGLELLAYFRNRAPLDDSGMPKDRFSAEMPDATLATLKIQPSEPRDSAVYFCASAWGVENQPQHFGDGTRLSIL.

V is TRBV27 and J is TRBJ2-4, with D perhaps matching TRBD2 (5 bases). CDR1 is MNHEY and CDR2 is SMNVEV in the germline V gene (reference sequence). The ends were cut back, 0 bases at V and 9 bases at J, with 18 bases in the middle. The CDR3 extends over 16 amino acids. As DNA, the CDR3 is TGTGCCAGCAGTTTATCTCAGACCGGAGGAGGCGGCATTCAGTACTTC. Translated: CASSLSQTGGGGIQYF.

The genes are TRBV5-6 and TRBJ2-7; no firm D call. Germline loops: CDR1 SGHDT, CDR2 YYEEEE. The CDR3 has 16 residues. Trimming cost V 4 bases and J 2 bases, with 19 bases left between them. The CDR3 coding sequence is TGTGCCAGCAGCCAGACTCCCGGGTATTGGGCCTACGAGCAGTACTTC. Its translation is CASSQTPGYWAYEQYF. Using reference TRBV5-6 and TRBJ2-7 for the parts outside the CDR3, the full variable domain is DAGVTQSPTHLIKTRGQQVTLRCSPKSGHDTVSWYQQALGQGPQFIFQYYEEEERQRGNFPDRFSGHQFPNYSSELNVNALLLGDSALYLCASSQTPGYWAYEQYFGPGTRLTVT.

This chain's CDR3 is CASSQELAGITDTQYF. CDR3 DNA sequence: TGTGCCAGCAGCCAAGAGCTAGCGGGGATTACAGATACGCAGTATTTT. The chain has TRBV4-2 and TRBJ2-3; 9 nucleotides align to TRBD2. V lost 0 bases, J lost 3 bases, and 4 bases stayed unmatched. The germline gives CDR1 LGHNA, CDR2 YNFKEQ. The CDR3 runs 16 residues.

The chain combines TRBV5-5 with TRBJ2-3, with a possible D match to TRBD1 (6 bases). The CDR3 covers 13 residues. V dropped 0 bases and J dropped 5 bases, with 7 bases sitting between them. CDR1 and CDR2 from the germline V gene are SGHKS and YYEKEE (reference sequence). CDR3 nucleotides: TGTGCCAGCAGCTTGGAAGGGGGAGATACGCAGTATTTT. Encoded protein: CASSLEGGDTQYF.

CDR3 sequence (DNA): TGTGCCAGCAGGGGACAGGGGGCATCCTATAATTCACCCCTCCACTTT. Protein sequence: CASRGQGASYNSPLHF. The chain couples TRBV5-6 to TRBJ1-6; 12 nucleotides line up with TRBD1. Germline V gives CDR1 SGHDT, CDR2 YYEEEE. The CDR3 runs to 16 residues. V gave up 5 bases and J gave up 1 base; unmatched junction bases: 1.